This TCR beta chain was captured by sequencing in a study of T cells in Graves' hyperthyroidism and ophthalmopathy (dated by TCRdb to the late 2010s). Looking at the study overall: Peripheral blood was collected at initial diagnosis, before any treatment. Prospective prediction of ophthalmopathy was tested in an independent validation cohort of fewer than 20 hyperthyroidism patients and 15 to 17 patients who later progressed to ophthalmopathy. According to the paper, TCR Vbeta CDR3 sequencing was carried out on 135 peripheral blood samples, which came from 40 to 45 ophthalmopathy, under 80 hyperthyroidism and roughly 17 progressor patients. After blood sampling, hyperthyroidism patients were treated with methimazole at a starting dose of 30 mg daily, and ophthalmopathy patients were treated with high-dose intravenous methylprednisolone. The roughly 100 discovery patients were randomly split 7:3 into training and test sets. A discovery cohort of roughly 100 patients, 43 with Graves' ophthalmopathy and over 55 with stable Graves' hyperthyroidism, was used to find distinguishing TCR V-J signatures. In addition, the study compared T-cell repertoires in thyroid tissue and in blood from about six Graves' hyperthyroidism patients.

General study outcomes and caveats: A model built on a 13 V-J signature distinguished ophthalmopathy from stable hyperthyroidism, reaching about 89% sensitivity and 81% to 83% specificity in cross-validation and 80%/75% in testing. Sample size was not statistically predetermined, and blinding of investigators to group allocation was not performed. In validation, the model predicted progression to ophthalmopathy a median of roughly six months before onset, with roughly 68% sensitivity and roughly 72% specificity. Blood samples also contained most of the expanded thyroid clonotypes (frequency above 0.001), which suggests that blood repertoires may reflect thyroid immune responses.

Stable Graves' hyperthyroidism was defined as the absence of progression to ophthalmopathy over 18 months of follow-up. Hyperthyroidism patients were aged 18 to 65 years and newly diagnosed, with disease duration of less than 2 months. Exclusion was applied to patients with uncontrolled infections, other autoimmune diseases, pregnancy or lactation. Diagnoses relied on clinical symptoms, serum thyroxine and TRAb, thyroid ultrasound and orbital computed tomography. PBMCs were isolated from approximately 10 ml of fresh peripheral blood by Ficoll-Paque density gradient centrifugation. Total RNA was extracted using Trizol reagent, and RNA quality was assessed on an Agilent 2100 Bioanalyzer. The TCR beta CDR3 regions were amplified from the RNA transcripts. For the first round of RT-PCR on the TCR CDR3, the HTBI primer set was used together with the Qiagen OneStep RT-PCR kit. The libraries were constructed in a second round of multiplex PCR and then size-selected and purified. Sequencing of the libraries was done on an Illumina HiSeq2000 using paired-end 100 bp reads. The published analysis was carried out like this. SOAPnuke was used to process the raw data, throwing out any read that contained adapters or uncalled bases, had a mean Phred below 15, or lacked an exact constant-primer or identifier match. High-quality paired reads were merged using COPE v1.2.5, and each unique nucleotide sequence was defined as a clonotype. MiTCR v1.1 was used to align clonotypes to the IMGT TRBV, TRBD and TRBJ reference segments. Only V-J combinations with frequency above 0.0001, covering 99.2% of repertoires, were analysed. A TCS score was defined as the ratio of F50 (clonal expansion) to E x V (chaos), with BLOSUM62-based TCRdist applied between CDR3 peptides within each V-J. Welch's t-statistics and random forest reduced around 510 V-J features to 13, which were used in a naive Bayes classifier (R e1071). TCRdb handled the public reads itself, with Q25 trimming in fastp and clone calling in MiXCR, and kept productive beta chains. CDR3 protein sequences are deduplicated, and each keeps its most common genes and DNA. The V and J calls shown here were made by TCRdb, not taken from the authors' results. Here the sample has over 650,000 distinct CDR3 sequences; roughly 15% occur a single time. The ten largest clones represent under 8.5% of the sample.

This clonotype has just a few counts. Its antigen is not yet known. No much larger clone exists at a distance of one base, and base qualities are not known. Relative to germline, V is 1 base shorter and J is 2 bases shorter, with 6 bases between their ends. Per the germline V gene, MDHEN is the CDR1 and SYDVKM is the CDR2. The CDR3 goes from the cysteine to the phenylalanine over 14 residues. The entry retains the CDR3 DNA only, 42 bases that are in frame from base 1. This receptor was identified in a man aged 18 to 30 with Graves' hyperthyroidism. The chain was built from TRBV28 and TRBJ2-1, with the D gene too uncertain to name. Sequencing input: blood. The CDR3 here reads CASSLFTAYNEQFF. The DNA sequence is as follows: TGTGCCAGCAGTTTATTTACTGCCTACAATGAGCAGTTCTTC.